This TCR beta chain was recovered during a study of blood T cell repertoires in COVID-19. For the study at large: Samples came from the United States, Italy and Spain, spanning acute and convalescent COVID-19. Sample material is recorded as cDNA or gDNA derived from T cells, B-cell-depleted T cells, or PBMCs.

Germline loops: CDR1 MNHNY, CDR2 SVGAGI (reference sequence). V was clipped by 2 bases and J by 1 base; unmatched bases: 3. The CDR3 covers 16 residues. As handled by the study authors: By means of reference gene primer amplification, nucleated cell counts were estimated. TCRdb keeps only in-frame clones here, not all; method: immunoSEQ multiplex PCR. V, J and clone size are taken as reported in that table, and D and trimming were inferred from the DNA itself. There are approximately 54,000 clones in the sample; 90% occur only once, and under 9% lies in the top ten. This sequence originates from a woman between 35 and 50 years old with active COVID-19. Source material: peripheral blood. V gene TRBV6-6 combines with J gene TRBJ1-3; 9 bases align to TRBD1. This chain's CDR3 is CASSYAQGASGNTIYF. The CDR3 DNA reads TGTGCCAGCAGTTACGCACAGGGGGCATCTGGAAACACCATATATTTT.